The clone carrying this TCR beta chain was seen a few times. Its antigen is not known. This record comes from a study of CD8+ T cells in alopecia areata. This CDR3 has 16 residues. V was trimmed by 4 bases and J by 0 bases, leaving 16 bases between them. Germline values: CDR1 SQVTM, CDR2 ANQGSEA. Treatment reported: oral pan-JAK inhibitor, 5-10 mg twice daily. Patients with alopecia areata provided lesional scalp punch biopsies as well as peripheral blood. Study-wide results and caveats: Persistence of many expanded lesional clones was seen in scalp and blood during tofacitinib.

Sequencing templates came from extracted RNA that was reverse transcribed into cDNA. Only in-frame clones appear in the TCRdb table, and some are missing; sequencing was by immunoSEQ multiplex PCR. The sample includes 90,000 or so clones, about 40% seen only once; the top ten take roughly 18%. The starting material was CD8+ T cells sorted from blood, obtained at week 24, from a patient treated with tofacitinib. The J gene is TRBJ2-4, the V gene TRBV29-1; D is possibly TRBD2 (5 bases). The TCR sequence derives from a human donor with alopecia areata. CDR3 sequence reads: CSVGGLVAKAKNIQYF. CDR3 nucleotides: TGCAGCGTTGGTGGACTCGTAGCTAAAGCCAAAAACATTCAGTACTTC. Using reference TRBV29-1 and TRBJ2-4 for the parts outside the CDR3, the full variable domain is SAVISQKPSRDICQRGTSLTIQCQVDSQVTMMFWYRQQPGQSLTLIATANQGSEATYESGFVIDKFPISRPNLTFSTLTVSNMSPEDSSIYLCSVGGLVAKAKNIQYFGAGTRLSVL.